Below, 22 T cell receptor beta chains from the same sample are listed, as sequenced in a study of cytomegalovirus exposure and HLA in healthy donors (dated by TCRdb to about 2017). The receptor library was made with the immunoSEQ multiplex PCR assay. For the multiplex PCR, a mixture combining 60 forward primers for TCR Vbeta segments and 13 reverse primers for TCR Jbeta segments was used. The clones in this table, taken by TCRdb from immuneACCESS, are in-frame only. Not every clone is retained; where verified, under half of the shortfall comes from an unresolved V gene, and the cause of the rest is unknown. This sample has some 130,000 clones in its table, and roughly 70% of those were observed once. The ten biggest clones cover approximately 1.7% of the sample. The sample comprised PBMCs. These receptors all stem from a human donor in good health.

As regards this clone: At one of its ends the junction is not consistent with the germline gene, which may arise from a read error. The chain combines TRBV7-9 with TRBJ2-7; D gene unclear. There are 8 residues in the CDR3. Per the germline V gene, CDR1 is SEHNR and CDR2 is FQNEAQ (reference sequence). DNA for the CDR3: TGTGCCAGCAGCCCCGTATTCTTC. Translated, it gives CASSPVFF.

The chain couples TRBV7-2 to TRBJ2-5; 11 bases match TRBD2. The length of the CDR3 is 15 residues. V shed 5 bases and J 4 bases; nucleotides not matched to a gene: 6. Germline CDR1 and CDR2: SGHTA and FQGNSA. The CDR3 nucleotides read TGTGCCAGCAGCCTGTTAGCGGGAGGGCCAGAGACCCAGTACTTC. The encoded protein is CASSLLAGGPETQYF.

The rearrangement joins TRBV11-3 to TRBJ2-1; 8 bases fit TRBD2. Germline CDR1 reads SGHNT; CDR2 reads YENEEA. Germline trimming cut 4 bases from V and 7 bases from J; bases unmatched to any gene: 12. CDR3 size: 16 residues. CDR3 loop: CASSSRTSWGRNEQFF. CDR3 in DNA: TGTGCCAGCAGCTCTCGGACTAGCTGGGGCAGGAATGAGCAGTTCTTC.

This clone was seen a few times. The chain is built from TRBV18 and TRBJ1-3; 7 bases match TRBD1. V trimming: 3 bases; J trimming: 4 bases; junction bases outside the gene matches: 6. This CDR3 is 15 amino acids long. Germline loops: CDR1 KGHSH, CDR2 LQKENI. DNA for the CDR3: TGTGCCAGCTCACCCTACAGGGGCGCCGGAAACACCATATATTTT. This gives the protein CASSPYRGAGNTIYF. The complete variable domain, with remaining parts taken from reference TRBV18 and TRBJ1-3, reads NAGVMQNPRHLVRRRGQEARLRCSPMKGHSHVYWYRQLPEEGLKFMVYLQKENIIDESGMPKERFSAEFPKEGPSILRIQQVVRGDSAAYFCASSPYRGAGNTIYFGEGSWLTVV.

The chain uses TRBV19 and TRBJ1-5, with 7 bases lining up with TRBD1. V was clipped by 5 bases and J by 6 bases; unmatched bases: 13. The CDR3 runs 16 residues. CDR1 is LNHDA, CDR2 SQIVND, per germline (reference sequence). CDR3 loop: CASSQTRGNLGQPQHF. CDR3 DNA: TGTGCCAGTAGTCAAACCAGGGGGAATCTCGGTCAGCCCCAGCATTTT.

The V gene is TRBV9, the J gene TRBJ2-7; 9 bases are a match to TRBD1. The CDR3 totals 15 residues. Germline-derived CDR1 and CDR2 are SGDLS and YYNGEE. Trimming took 4 bases from V and 6 from J; bases not matched to a gene: 11. This chain's CDR3 is CASSITGTGFSEQYF. The CDR3 DNA follows: TGTGCCAGCAGCATTACCGGGACAGGGTTCAGCGAGCAGTACTTC.

The chain recombines TRBV25-1 with TRBJ1-4; 9 bases are a match to TRBD1. Per the germline V gene, CDR1 is MGHDK and CDR2 is SYGVNS. CDR3 size: 15 residues. V trimming: 4 bases; J trimming: 7 bases; junction bases outside the gene matches: 7. This CDR3 reads CASSVWDRAGEKLFF. The CDR3 bases are TGTGCCAGCAGTGTCTGGGACAGGGCGGGTGAAAAACTGTTTTTT.

This clone was seen only once. This chain joins TRBV7-9 and TRBJ2-1, with 12 bases aligning to TRBD2. The V segment lost 4 bases and the J segment 0 bases; nucleotides outside the gene matches: 4. The CDR3 runs to 17 residues. Germline CDR1 reads SEHNR; CDR2 reads FQNEAQ (reference sequence). The CDR3 bases are TGTGCCAGCAGCTCCGGGACTAGCGGGTCCTCCTACAATGAGCAGTTCTTC. The encoded protein is CASSSGTSGSSYNEQFF.

The J gene is TRBJ2-1, the V gene TRBV9, with TRBD2 matching over 8 bases. CDR1 SGDLS and CDR2 YYNGEE come from the germline V gene. Germline trimming cut 0 bases from V and 3 bases from J; bases unmatched to any gene: 5. The CDR3 has 16 amino acids. This CDR3 reads CASSVDGGRYYNEQFF. The CDR3 region has the DNA TGTGCCAGCAGCGTAGACGGCGGGAGGTACTACAATGAGCAGTTCTTC.

This clone was observed a few times. V usage is TRBV10-3 and J usage is TRBJ1-4; 8 bases match TRBD1. Germline V gene sequence: CDR1 ENHRY, CDR2 SYGVKD. V lost 1 base to trimming and J lost 8 bases; unmatched junction nucleotides: 18. CDR3 length: 19 amino acids. The CDR3 reads CAISEYRLGQGNREEKLFF. DNA for the CDR3: TGTGCCATCAGTGAGTACAGATTAGGACAGGGAAACCGAGAAGAAAAACTGTTTTTT.

The V call is TRBV29-1, the J call TRBJ2-1; D unclear. V lost 0 bases, J lost 8 bases, and 5 bases lay in between. This CDR3 spans 11 amino acids. Germline V CDR1 and CDR2: SQVTM, ANQGSEA. The CDR3 DNA is TGCAGCGTTGAAGATCCGGATGAGCAGTTCTTC. As protein: CSVEDPDEQFF.

The chain uses TRBV2 and TRBJ2-5; TRBD2 matches 9 bases. The germline V gene has CDR1 SNHLY and CDR2 FYNNEI. Germline trimming cut 0 bases from V and 2 bases from J; bases unmatched to any gene: 7. This CDR3 is built from 17 residues. As DNA, the CDR3 is TGTGCCAGCAGTGAAGCGCTTCGTAGCGGGAGACAAGAGACCCAGTACTTC. This encodes CASSEALRSGRQETQYF.

The chain carries TRBV5-4 and TRBJ2-7, with D unclear. Trimming pared 3 bases from V and 7 bases from J, leaving 8 bases between. Germline loops: CDR1 SGHNT, CDR2 YYREEE (reference sequence). The length of the CDR3 is 11 residues. This CDR3 is CASSCANEQYF. CDR3 coding DNA: TGTGCCAGCAGCTGCGCCAATGAGCAGTACTTC. The full variable domain, rest sourced from reference TRBV5-4 and TRBJ2-7, is ETGVTQSPTHLIKTRGQQVTLRCSSQSGHNTVSWYQQALGQGPQFIFQYYREEENGRGNFPPRFSGLQFPNYSSELNVNALELDDSALYLCASSCANEQYFGPGTRLTVT.

The rearrangement uses TRBV7-9 and TRBJ2-2, with 11 bases fitting TRBD2. J lost 4 bases, V lost 6 bases, and 7 bases had no gene match. There are 16 residues in the CDR3. From germline, CDR1 is SEHNR and CDR2 FQNEAQ (reference sequence). The CDR3 nucleotides read TGTGCCAGCAGACTAGCGGGGGACTCAGCCACCGGGGAGCTGTTTTTT. This gives the protein CASRLAGDSATGELFF.

The chain is built from TRBV11-2 and TRBJ2-7; TRBD2 matches at 15 bases. The J segment lost 2 bases and the V segment lost 5 bases, leaving 4 bases of the junction unmatched. The germline CDR1 and CDR2 sequences are SGHAT and FQNNGV. The CDR3 is made up of 16 amino acids. The CDR3 reads CASSPGLAGGAYEQYF. The CDR3 DNA sequence: TGTGCCAGCAGCCCGGGACTAGCGGGGGGAGCCTACGAGCAGTACTTC.

A few counts support this clone. The J gene is TRBJ2-2, the V gene TRBV7-6; 13 bases fit TRBD2. V was clipped by 4 bases and J by 7 bases; unmatched bases: 6. The CDR3 contains 16 residues. Germline CDR1 and CDR2: SGHVS and FNYEAQ. The CDR3 nucleotides read TGTGCCAGCAGCTACGGACTAGCGGGAGTTCACGGGGAGCTGTTTTTT. It codes for CASSYGLAGVHGELFF. Full variable domain (outside the CDR3, taken from reference TRBV7-6 and TRBJ2-2): GAGVSQSPRYKVTKRGQDVALRCDPISGHVSLYWYRQALGQGPEFLTYFNYEAQQDKSGLPNDRFSAERPEGSISTLTIQRTEQRDSAMYRCASSYGLAGVHGELFFGEGSRLTVL.

This chain connects TRBV19 to TRBJ2-2; D might be TRBD2 (5 bases). The CDR3 runs 15 residues. Germline lookup yields CDR1 LNHDA and CDR2 SQIVND (reference sequence). The V end lost 6 bases, the J end lost 7 bases, and 18 bases lay between the germline ends. The DNA for the CDR3 is TGTGCCAGTAGGGTCGGCGGGCAGTCGTACGGGGAGCTGTTTTTT. It is translated as CASRVGGQSYGELFF.

J is TRBJ2-1 and V is TRBV19, with 9 bases identical to TRBD2. Germline V gene sequence: CDR1 LNHDA, CDR2 SQIVND (reference sequence). This CDR3 region has 14 residues. J was trimmed by 6 bases and V by 7 bases; bases with no gene match: 7. Here the CDR3 DNA reads TGTGCCAGTACCTCGACTAGCGGTTTCAATGAGCAGTTCTTC. Protein product: CASTSTSGFNEQFF.

This clone appeared a few times. V usage is TRBV5-1 and J usage is TRBJ2-3, with no clear D. Germline-derived CDR1 and CDR2 are SGHRS and YFSETQ. Trimming took 0 bases from V and 4 from J, leaving 9 bases between them. The CDR3 is made up of 14 amino acids. The CDR3 DNA follows: TGCGCCAGCAGCTTGGCCACAGTCCCAGATACGCAGTATTTT. Translating it yields CASSLATVPDTQYF. Full variable domain (outside the CDR3, taken from reference TRBV5-1 and TRBJ2-3): KAGVTQTPRYLIKTRGQQVTLSCSPISGHRSVSWYQQTPGQGLQFLFEYFSETQRNKGNFPGRFSGRQFSNSRSEMNVSTLELGDSALYLCASSLATVPDTQYFGPGTRLTVL.

Worth noting for this clone: Its ends do not fully match the called genes, so a read error is possible. In nucleotides, the CDR3 is TGCGCCAGCAGCCAGGGGGCCTATGAGCAGTACTTC. This translates into CASSQGAYEQYF. The chain joins TRBV4-1 to TRBJ2-7; tentative D call: TRBD1 (6 bases). Germline lookup yields CDR1 MGHRA and CDR2 YSYEKL. CDR3 length: 12 residues.

The chain couples TRBV7-9 to TRBJ1-4, with D unresolved. The CDR3 spans 17 residues. With 1 base removed from V and 0 bases from J, the gap between germline ends came to 12 bases. Germline V gives CDR1 SEHNR, CDR2 FQNEAQ (reference sequence). CDR3 bases: TGTGCCAGCAGCTTAGGTCGAGCAGGCCCAACTAATGAAAAACTGTTTTTT. This encodes CASSLGRAGPTNEKLFF.

The chain is built from TRBV19 and TRBJ2-5, with 8 bases that match TRBD1. Germline V gene data show CDR1 as LNHDA and CDR2 as SQIVND (reference sequence). This CDR3 has 14 amino acids. The trim removed 8 bases at V and 5 bases at J, leaving 10 bases unmatched. The CDR3 sequence: CASSRTGTLETQYF. The CDR3 nucleotides read TGTGCCAGTTCCAGGACAGGGACTTTGGAGACCCAGTACTTC. Drawing the rest from reference TRBV19 and TRBJ2-5, the complete variable domain is DGGITQSPKYLFRKEGQNVTLSCEQNLNHDAMYWYRQDPGQGLRLIYYSQIVNDFQKGDIAEGYSVSREKKESFPLTVTSAQKNPTAFYLCASSRTGTLETQYFGPGTRLLVL.